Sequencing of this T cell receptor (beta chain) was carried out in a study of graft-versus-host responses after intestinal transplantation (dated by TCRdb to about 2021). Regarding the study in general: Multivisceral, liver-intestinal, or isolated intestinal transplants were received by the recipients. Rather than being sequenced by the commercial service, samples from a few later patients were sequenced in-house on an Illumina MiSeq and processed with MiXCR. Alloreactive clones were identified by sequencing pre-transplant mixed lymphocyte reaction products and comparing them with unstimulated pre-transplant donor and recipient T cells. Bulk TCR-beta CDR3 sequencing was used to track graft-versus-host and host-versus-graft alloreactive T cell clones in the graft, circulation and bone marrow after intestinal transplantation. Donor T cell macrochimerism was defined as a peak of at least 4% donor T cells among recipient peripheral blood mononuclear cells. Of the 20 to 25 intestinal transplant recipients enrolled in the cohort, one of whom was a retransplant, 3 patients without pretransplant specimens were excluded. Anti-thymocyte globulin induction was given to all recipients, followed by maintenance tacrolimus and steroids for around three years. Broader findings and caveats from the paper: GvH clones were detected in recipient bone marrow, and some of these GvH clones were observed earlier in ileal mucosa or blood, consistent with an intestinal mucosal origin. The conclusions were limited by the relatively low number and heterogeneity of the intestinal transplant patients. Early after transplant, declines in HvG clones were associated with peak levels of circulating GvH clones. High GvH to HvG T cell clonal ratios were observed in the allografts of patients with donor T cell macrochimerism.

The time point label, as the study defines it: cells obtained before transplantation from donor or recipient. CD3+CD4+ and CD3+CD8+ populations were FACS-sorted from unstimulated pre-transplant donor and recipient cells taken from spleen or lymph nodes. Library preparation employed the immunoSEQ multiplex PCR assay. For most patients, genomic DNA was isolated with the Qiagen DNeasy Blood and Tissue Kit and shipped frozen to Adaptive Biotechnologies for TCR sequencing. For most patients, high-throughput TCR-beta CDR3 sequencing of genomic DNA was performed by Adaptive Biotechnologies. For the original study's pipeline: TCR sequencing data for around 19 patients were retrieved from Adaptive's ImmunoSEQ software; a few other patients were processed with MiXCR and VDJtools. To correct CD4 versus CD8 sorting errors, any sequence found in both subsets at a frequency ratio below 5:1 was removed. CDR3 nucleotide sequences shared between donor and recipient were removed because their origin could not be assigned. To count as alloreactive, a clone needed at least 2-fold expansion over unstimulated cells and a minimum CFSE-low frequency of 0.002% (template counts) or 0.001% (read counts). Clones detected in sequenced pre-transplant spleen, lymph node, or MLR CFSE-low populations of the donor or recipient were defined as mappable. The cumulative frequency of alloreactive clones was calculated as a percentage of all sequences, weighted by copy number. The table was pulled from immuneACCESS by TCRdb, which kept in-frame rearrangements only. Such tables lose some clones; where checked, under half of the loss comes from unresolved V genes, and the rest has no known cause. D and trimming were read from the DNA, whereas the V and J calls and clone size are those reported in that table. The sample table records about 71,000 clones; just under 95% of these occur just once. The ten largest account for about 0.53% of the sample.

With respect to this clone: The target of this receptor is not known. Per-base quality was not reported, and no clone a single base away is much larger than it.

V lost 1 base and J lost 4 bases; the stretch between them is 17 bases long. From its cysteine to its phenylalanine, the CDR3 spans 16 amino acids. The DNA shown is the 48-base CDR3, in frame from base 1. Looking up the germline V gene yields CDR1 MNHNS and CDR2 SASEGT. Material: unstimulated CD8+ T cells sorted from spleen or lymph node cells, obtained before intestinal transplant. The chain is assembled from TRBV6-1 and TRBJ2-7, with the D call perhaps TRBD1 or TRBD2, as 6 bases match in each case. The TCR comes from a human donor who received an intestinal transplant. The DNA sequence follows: TGTGCCAGCAGTGAAGAAATCCTTACGGGGGCTTACGAGCAGTACTTC. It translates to CASSEEILTGAYEQYF.